The subject of this entry is one T cell receptor (beta chain). The data were taken from a study of blood T cell repertoires in COVID-19. At the level of the study: The samples span acute and convalescent COVID-19 from the United States, Italy and Spain. T cells, B-cell-depleted T cells, or PBMCs provided the cDNA or gDNA that served as material.

There are 14 residues in the CDR3. CDR1 is SGHAT and CDR2 is FQNNGV in the germline V gene. V lost 7 bases and J lost 8; bases outside the gene matches: 8. The repertoire was sequenced with immunoSEQ multiplex PCR; TCRdb's copy has only in-frame clones and lacks some. This sample has roughly 250,000 clones; approximately 85% occur once, and the top ten carry 0.8%. Sequenced material: peripheral blood. The V call is TRBV11-2, the J call TRBJ2-1; the match to TRBD2 covers 10 bases. The source of this sequence is a woman aged 25 to 39 with acute or convalescent COVID-19. The CDR3 sequence is CASTRSGRGHEQFF. The CDR3 region has the DNA TGTGCCAGCACTCGAAGCGGGAGGGGGCATGAGCAGTTCTTC.